Listed below are T cell receptor beta chains from one sample, sequenced in a study of T cells in Graves' hyperthyroidism and ophthalmopathy. In TCRdb, the multiplex PCR reads were re-called with MiXCR into one record per CDR3 protein. The table has about 250,000 distinct CDR3 sequences, around 24% seen once. The sequenced sample was blood. Receptor source: a woman aged 40 to 55 with Graves' ophthalmopathy. The CDR3 runs from the conserved cysteine through the conserved F or W. Only part of the rows carry a size: once, few, many, or a class if the clone is expanded.

TRBV29-1,many,TRBJ2-5,CSAKGDKETQYF
TRBV6-1,many,TRBJ2-7,CASSEAASYEQYF
TRBV28,many,TRBJ2-2,CASNILAGVTGELFF
TRBV28,-,TRBJ2-7,CASSLLGQGTGEQYF
TRBV27,-,TRBJ2-7,CASSLSGTSGKNEQYF
TRBV27,many,TRBJ1-6,CASSSFGDLSTYNSPLHF
TRBV5-6,many,TRBJ2-5,CASSLANSGTGMEWLATQYF
TRBV6-5,many,TRBJ1-1,CASSYSIHRTEAFF
TRBV10-1,many,TRBJ2-4,CASGPEIRRGREWVPGQNIQYF
TRBV6-1,few,TRBJ2-4,CASSTQNIQYF
TRBV3-1,many,TRBJ1-1,CASSQTAEAFF
TRBV27,many,TRBJ2-2,CASSLYGTLTGELFF
TRBV30,many,TRBJ2-5,CAYGMGVTQYF
TRBV7-3,many,TRBJ2-7,CASSFGLAGGEQYF
TRBV20-1,many,TRBJ2-7,CSARVEWDQAPYEQYF
TRBV6-1,once,TRBJ2-7,CASSDRDRVGSYEQYF
TRBV6-5,many,TRBJ2-5,CASSYLGQGGETQYF
TRBV24-1,many,TRBJ2-6,CATSGGANVLTF
TRBV6-1,many,TRBJ1-2,CASSERHRIYGYTF
TRBV5-6,many,TRBJ1-5,CASSLTGPNQPQHF
TRBV6-1,-,TRBJ1-6,CALLGQGDSPLHF
TRBV18,-,TRBJ2-3,CASSPSSSDTQYF
TRBV29-1,many,TRBJ1-1,CSVDRSNTEAFF
TRBV7-2,-,TRBJ2-5,CASSYHGEFQETQYF
TRBV5-1,few,TRBJ2-7,CASSFRVGVSSYEQYF
TRBV6-1,many,TRBJ2-7,CASTLGQSYEQYF
TRBV30,many,TRBJ2-2,CAWSVGGELFF
TRBV28,many,TRBJ1-2,CASSLGLLSNYGYTF
TRBV6-1,many,TRBJ1-5,CASSDGQGGQPQHF
TRBV6-1,many,TRBJ1-5,CASTQPGDRNQPQHF
TRBV6-5,many,TRBJ1-1,CASSNLMNTEAFF
TRBV5-1,many,TRBJ1-1,CASSLEGDKAFF
TRBV6-1,once,TRBJ2-7,CASSEGVYTSGIYEQYF
TRBV2,many,TRBJ1-1,CASLGGRGIMNTEAFF
TRBV28,many,TRBJ2-5,CASSRQGGPETQYF
TRBV7-8,many,TRBJ2-7,CASSEGQGASKGEQYF
TRBV6-1,many,TRBJ1-3,CASSEFGDTIYF
TRBV7-6,many,TRBJ2-7,CASSLAPPAGSSYEQYF
TRBV14,many,TRBJ2-7,CASSHEGQQAPYEQYF
TRBV6-5,many,TRBJ2-7,CASEGHNGYEQYF
TRBV25-1,-,TRBJ1-2,CASRGAEYGYTF
TRBV28,few,TRBJ2-5,CASSPRGRGRETQYF
TRBV6-1,many,TRBJ1-2,CASREGGYGYTF
TRBV15,many,TRBJ1-2,CATSPDRDYGYTF
TRBV28,many,TRBJ2-7,CASSPSINEQYF
TRBV4-2,many,TRBJ2-3,CASSHPRPGQRSSTDTQYF
TRBV19,-,TRBJ1-1,CASSIGEVGATEAFF
TRBV24-1,-,TRBJ2-1,CATSDEGQQNEQFF
TRBV3-1,few,TRBJ2-7,CASSQELSWGLAGVNEQYF
TRBV5-1,many,TRBJ2-7,CASSLATSPAYEQYF
TRBV2,many,TRBJ1-1,CASSENDEIRAFF
TRBV6-1,many,TRBJ2-7,CASMGDGAGNYYEQYF
TRBV12-3/TRBV12-4,-,TRBJ2-6,CASSLRSSGANVLTF
TRBV30,many,TRBJ1-2,CAHSTGGGYTF